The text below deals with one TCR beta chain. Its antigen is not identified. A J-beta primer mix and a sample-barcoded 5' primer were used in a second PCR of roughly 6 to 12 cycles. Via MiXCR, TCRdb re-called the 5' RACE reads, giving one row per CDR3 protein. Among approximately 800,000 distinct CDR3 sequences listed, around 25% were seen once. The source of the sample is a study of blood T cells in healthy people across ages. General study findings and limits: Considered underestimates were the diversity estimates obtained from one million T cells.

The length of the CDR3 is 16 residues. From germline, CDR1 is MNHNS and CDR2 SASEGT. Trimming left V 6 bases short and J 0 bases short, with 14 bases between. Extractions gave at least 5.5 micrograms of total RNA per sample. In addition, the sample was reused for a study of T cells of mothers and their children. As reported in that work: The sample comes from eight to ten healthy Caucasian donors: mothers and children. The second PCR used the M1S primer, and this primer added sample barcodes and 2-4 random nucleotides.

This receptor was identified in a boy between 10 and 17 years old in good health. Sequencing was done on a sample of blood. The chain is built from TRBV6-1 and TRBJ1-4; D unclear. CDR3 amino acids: CASSGASGATNEKLFF. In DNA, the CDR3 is TGTGCCAGCAGCGGCGCGTCAGGAGCAACTAATGAAAAACTGTTTTTT.